Sequencing of this T cell receptor beta chain was carried out in a study of blood T cell repertoires in COVID-19. Germline V gives CDR1 MNHEY, CDR2 SVGEGT. The CDR3 spans 17 residues. Germline trimming cut 5 bases from V and 0 bases from J; bases unmatched to any gene: 12. Sequenced by immunoSEQ multiplex PCR; TCRdb stores in-frame clones only, minus some. The sample holds 310,000 or so clones, around 85% seen once. Sequencing input: PBMCs or T cells enriched from blood (not recorded which). This chain joins TRBV6-2 or TRBV6-3 and TRBJ2-7, with 8 bases that match TRBD1. The sequence was obtained from a woman in her 40s who had recovered from COVID-19. The CDR3 here is CASSDPRQGKSSYEQYF. CDR3 nucleotides: TGTGCCAGCAGTGACCCCCGACAGGGGAAAAGCTCCTACGAGCAGTACTTC.